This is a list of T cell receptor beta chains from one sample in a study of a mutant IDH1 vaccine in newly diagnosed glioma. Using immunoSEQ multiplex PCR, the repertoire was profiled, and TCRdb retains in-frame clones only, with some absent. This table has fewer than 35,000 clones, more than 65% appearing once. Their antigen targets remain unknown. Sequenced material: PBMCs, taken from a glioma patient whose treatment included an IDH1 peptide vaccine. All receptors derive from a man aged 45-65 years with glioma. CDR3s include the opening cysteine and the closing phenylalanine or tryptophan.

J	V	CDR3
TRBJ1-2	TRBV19	CASRQRGPVFWNYGYTF
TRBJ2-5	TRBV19	CASSIATRGSETQYF
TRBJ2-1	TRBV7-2	CASSLVRGRDNEQFF
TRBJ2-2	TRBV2	CASNRLVNTGELFF
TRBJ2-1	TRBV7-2	CASMPGLVPNEQFF
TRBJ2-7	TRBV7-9	CASSQQGLTYEQYF
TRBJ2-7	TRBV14	CASSPPGTAYEQYF
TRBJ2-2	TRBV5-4	CASSLVAGKTGELFF
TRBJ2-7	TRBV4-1	CASSPGSGREAYEQYF
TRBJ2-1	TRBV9	CASSVAGQSSYNEQFF
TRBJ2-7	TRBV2	CASSRDRRYEQYF
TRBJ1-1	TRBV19	CASTNRWQLNTEAFF
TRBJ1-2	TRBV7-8	CASSSRTGGDYGYTF
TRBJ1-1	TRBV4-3	CASSQFVLGESPMNTEAFF
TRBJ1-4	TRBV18	CASSPIGANEKLFF
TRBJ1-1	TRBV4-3	CASSQEQGDTEAFF
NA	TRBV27	CASSPQGLMREQYF
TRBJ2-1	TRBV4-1	CASSQETDKYYNEQFF